The clone carrying this T cell receptor (beta chain) was seen repeatedly, ten times or more. This sample was included in a study of regulatory T cells in long-lasting Graves disease. Through Arm-PCR of CDR3 regions and iRepertoire HTBI primers, TCR beta libraries were built. TCRdb itself ran the multiplex PCR reads through MiXCR, one entry per CDR3 protein. The repertoire includes around 500,000 distinct CDR3 sequences, roughly 16% of them detected once, and 25% sits in the top ten. Time point meaning: newly diagnosed GD, antithyroid drugs for less than 3 months. From PBMCs, RNA was extracted and then used to make the TCR library. These data were likewise used in another study, on T cells in Graves' hyperthyroidism and ophthalmopathy. From that study: A model of 13 V-J pairs discriminated ophthalmopathy from stable hyperthyroidism.

Sequencing was performed on peripheral blood mononuclear cells (PBMCs), taken at new diagnosis, from a patient treated with antithyroid drugs. This clonotype originated in a woman aged 35-60 years with Graves disease.

CDR3 loop: CASRTGQGDYYGYTF. The CDR3 DNA reads TGTGCCAGCAGGACAGGTCAGGGGGATTACTATGGCTACACCTTC. The chain uses TRBV28 and TRBJ1-2; 7 bases agree with TRBD1. Germline CDR1 is MDHEN and CDR2 is SYDVKM. J lost 3 bases, V lost 6 bases, and 10 bases had no gene match. CDR3 length equals 15 residues.